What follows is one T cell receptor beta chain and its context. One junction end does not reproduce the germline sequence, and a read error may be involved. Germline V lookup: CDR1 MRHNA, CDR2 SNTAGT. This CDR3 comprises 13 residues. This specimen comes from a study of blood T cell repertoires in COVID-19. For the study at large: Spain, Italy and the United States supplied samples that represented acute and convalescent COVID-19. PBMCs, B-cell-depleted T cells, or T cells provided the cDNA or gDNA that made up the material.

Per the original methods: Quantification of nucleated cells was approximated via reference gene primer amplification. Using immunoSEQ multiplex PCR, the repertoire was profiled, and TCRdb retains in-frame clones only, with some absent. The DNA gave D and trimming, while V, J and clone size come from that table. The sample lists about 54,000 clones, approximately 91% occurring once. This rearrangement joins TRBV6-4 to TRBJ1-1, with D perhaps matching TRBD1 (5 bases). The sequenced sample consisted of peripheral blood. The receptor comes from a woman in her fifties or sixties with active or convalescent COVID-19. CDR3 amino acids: CARRQPLNTEAFF. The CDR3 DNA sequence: TGTGCCCGCAGACAGCCGTTGAACACTGAAGCTTTCTTT.